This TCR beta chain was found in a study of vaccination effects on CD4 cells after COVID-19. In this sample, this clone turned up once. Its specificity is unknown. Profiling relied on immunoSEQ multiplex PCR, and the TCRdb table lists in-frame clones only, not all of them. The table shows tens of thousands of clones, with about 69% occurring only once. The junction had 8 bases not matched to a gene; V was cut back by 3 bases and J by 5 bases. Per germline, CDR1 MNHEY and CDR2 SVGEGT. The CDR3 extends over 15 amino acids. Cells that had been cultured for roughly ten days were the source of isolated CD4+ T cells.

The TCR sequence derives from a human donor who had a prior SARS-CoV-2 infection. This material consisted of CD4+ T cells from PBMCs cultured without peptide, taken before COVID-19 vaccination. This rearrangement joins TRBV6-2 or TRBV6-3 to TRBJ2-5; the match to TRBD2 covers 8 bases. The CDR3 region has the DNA TGTGCCAGCAGTTATCGCGGGGGGCTGGAGGAGACCCAGTACTTC. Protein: CASSYRGGLEETQYF.